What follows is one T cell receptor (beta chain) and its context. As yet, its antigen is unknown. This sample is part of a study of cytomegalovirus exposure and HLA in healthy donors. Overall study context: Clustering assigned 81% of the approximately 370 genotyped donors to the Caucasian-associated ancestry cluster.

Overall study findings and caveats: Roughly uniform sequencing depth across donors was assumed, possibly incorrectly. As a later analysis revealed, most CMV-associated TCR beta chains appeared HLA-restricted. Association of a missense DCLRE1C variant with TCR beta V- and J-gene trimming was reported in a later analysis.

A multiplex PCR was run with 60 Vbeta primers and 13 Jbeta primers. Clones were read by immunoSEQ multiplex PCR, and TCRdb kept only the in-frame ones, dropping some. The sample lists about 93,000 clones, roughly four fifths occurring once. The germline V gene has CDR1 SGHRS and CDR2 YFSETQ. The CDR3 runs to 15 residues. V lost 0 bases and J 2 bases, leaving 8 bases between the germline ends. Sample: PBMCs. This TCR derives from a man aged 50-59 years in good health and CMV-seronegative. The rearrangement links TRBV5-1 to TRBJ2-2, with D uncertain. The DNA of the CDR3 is TGCGCCAGCAGCTTGGATACCACTAACACCGGGGAGCTGTTTTTT. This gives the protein CASSLDTTNTGELFF.